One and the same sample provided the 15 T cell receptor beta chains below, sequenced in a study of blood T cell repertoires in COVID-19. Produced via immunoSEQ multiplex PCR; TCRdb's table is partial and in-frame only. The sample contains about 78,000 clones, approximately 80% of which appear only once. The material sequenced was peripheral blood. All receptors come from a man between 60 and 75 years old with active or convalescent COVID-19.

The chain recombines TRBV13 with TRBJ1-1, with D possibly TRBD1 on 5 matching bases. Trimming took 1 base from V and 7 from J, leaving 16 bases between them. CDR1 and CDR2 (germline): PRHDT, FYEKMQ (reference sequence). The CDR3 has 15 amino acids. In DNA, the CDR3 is TGTGCCAGCAGCTTAGTTCCGGGGGACCCTTTTGAAGCTTTCTTT. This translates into CASSLVPGDPFEAFF.

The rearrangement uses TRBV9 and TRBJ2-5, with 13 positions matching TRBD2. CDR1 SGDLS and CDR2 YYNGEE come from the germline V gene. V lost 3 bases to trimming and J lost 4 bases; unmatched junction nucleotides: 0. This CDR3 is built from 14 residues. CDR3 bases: TGTGCCAGCAGCGGGACTAGCGGGGGAGAGACCCAGTACTTC. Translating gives CASSGTSGGETQYF.

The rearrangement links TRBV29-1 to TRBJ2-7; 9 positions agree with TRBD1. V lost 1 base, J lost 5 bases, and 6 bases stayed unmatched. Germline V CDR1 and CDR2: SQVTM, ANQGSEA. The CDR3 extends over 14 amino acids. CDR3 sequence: CSVEVTGGHDEQYF. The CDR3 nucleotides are TGCAGCGTTGAAGTGACAGGGGGGCACGACGAGCAGTACTTC.

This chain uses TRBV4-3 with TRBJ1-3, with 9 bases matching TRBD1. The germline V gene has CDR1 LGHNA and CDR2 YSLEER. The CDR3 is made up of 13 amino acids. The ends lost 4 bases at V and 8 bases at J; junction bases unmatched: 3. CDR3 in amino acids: CASSLQGADTIYF. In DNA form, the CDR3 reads TGCGCCAGCAGCCTACAGGGGGCGGACACCATATATTTT.

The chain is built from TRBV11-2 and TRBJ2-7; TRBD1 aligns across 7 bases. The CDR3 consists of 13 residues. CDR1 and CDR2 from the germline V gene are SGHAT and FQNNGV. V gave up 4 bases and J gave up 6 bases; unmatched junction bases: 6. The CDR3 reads CASSSLPGGEQYF. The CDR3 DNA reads TGTGCCAGCAGCTCGTTACCAGGGGGCGAGCAGTACTTC. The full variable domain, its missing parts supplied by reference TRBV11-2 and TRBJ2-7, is EAGVAQSPRYKIIEKRQSVAFWCNPISGHATLYWYQQILGQGPKLLIQFQNNGVVDDSQLPKDRFSAERLKGVDSTLKIQPAKLEDSAVYLCASSSLPGGEQYFGPGTRLTVT.

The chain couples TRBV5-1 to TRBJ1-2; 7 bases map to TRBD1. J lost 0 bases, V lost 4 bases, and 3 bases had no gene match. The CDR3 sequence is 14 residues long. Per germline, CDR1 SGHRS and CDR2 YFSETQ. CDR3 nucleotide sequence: TGCGCCAGCAGCCCGGGACAGTCTAACTATGGCTACACCTTC. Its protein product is CASSPGQSNYGYTF.

The CDR3 coding sequence is TGCGCCAGCAGCCCTACCACGGGGGGGTACACCGGGGAGCTGTTTTTT. Protein sequence: CASSPTTGGYTGELFF. The rearrangement uses TRBV5-1 and TRBJ2-2, with 8 bases matching TRBD2. The CDR3 is 16 amino acids. J gave up 3 bases and V 4 bases, and 8 bases lay outside the gene matches. Germline CDR1 is SGHRS and CDR2 is YFSETQ.

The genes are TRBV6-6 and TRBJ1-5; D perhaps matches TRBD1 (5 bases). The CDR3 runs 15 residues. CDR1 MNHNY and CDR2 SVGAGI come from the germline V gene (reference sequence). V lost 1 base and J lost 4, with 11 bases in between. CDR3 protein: CASSYLTGVNQPQHF. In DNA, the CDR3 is TGTGCCAGCAGTTACTTAACAGGAGTAAATCAGCCCCAGCATTTT.

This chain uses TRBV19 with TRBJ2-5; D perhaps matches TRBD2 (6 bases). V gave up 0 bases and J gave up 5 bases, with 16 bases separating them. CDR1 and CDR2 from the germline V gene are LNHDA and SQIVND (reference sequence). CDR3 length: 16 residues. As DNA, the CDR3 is TGTGCCAGTAGTATAGATCATGCGGGGCCTACGGAGACCCAGTACTTC. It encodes CASSIDHAGPTETQYF.

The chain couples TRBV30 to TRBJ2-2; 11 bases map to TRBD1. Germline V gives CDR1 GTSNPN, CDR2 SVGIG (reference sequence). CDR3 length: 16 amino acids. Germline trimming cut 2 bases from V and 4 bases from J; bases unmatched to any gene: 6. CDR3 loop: CAWSRRGTGGTGELFF. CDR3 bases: TGTGCCTGGAGTCGCCGCGGGACAGGGGGCACCGGGGAGCTGTTTTTT.

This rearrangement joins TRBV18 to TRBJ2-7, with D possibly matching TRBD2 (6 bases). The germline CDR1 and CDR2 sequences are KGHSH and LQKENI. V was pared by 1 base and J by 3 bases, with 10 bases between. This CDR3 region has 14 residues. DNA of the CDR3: TGTGCCAGCTCACCACGGGGGGACGACTACGAGCAGTACTTC. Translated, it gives CASSPRGDDYEQYF.

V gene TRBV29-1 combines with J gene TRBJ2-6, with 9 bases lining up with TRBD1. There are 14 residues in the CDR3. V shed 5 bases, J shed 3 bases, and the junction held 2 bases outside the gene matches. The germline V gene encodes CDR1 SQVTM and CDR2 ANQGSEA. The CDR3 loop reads CSVWDRDGANVLTF. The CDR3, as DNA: TGCAGCGTTTGGGACAGGGATGGGGCCAACGTCCTGACTTTC.

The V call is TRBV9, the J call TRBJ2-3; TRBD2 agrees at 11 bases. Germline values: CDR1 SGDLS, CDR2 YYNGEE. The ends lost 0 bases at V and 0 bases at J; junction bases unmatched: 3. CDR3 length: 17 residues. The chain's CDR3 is CASSVDVAGGSTDTQYF. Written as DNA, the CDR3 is TGTGCCAGCAGCGTAGACGTAGCGGGGGGGAGCACAGATACGCAGTATTTT.

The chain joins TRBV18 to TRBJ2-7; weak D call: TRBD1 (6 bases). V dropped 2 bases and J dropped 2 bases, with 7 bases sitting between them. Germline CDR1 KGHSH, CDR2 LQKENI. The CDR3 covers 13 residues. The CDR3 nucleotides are TGTGCCAGCTCACCAGGACAGACCTACGAGCAGTACTTC. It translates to CASSPGQTYEQYF. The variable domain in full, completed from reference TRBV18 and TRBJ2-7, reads NAGVMQNPRHLVRRRGQEARLRCSPMKGHSHVYWYRQLPEEGLKFMVYLQKENIIDESGMPKERFSAEFPKEGPSILRIQQVVRGDSAAYFCASSPGQTYEQYFGPGTRLTVT.

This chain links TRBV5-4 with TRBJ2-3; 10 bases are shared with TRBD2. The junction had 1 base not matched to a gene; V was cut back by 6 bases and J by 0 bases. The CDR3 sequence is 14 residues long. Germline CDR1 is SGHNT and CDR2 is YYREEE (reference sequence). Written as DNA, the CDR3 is TGTGCCAGCAAGGGACTAGCGAGCACAGATACGCAGTATTTT. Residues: CASKGLASTDTQYF. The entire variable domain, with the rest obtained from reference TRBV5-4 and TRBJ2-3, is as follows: ETGVTQSPTHLIKTRGQQVTLRCSSQSGHNTVSWYQQALGQGPQFIFQYYREEENGRGNFPPRFSGLQFPNYSSELNVNALELDDSALYLCASKGLASTDTQYFGPGTRLTVL.